The rows below give T cell receptor beta chains drawn from one sample of a study of CD8+CD57+ T cells in acquired aplastic anemia. MiXCR, applied by TCRdb to the reads, yields one record per CDR3 protein. The table includes 75,000 to 80,000 distinct CDR3 sequences, roughly 72% detected once. Sequencing was done on a sample of sorted CD4+, CD8+, or CD8+CD57+ T cells (not recorded which) from PBMCs. Receptor source: a human donor with aplastic anemia. Both conserved end residues are part of each CDR3. A D gene is named only where the DNA matches it firmly. A row's size may be missing; if present it is once, few, many or a size class.

NA | TRBJ2-1 | TRBD2 | 15 | TRBV4-2 | TGTGCCAGCAGCCAAGGGGAGGGGCTCTACAATGAGCAGTTCTTC | CASSQGEGLYNEQFF
NA | TRBJ1-2 | TRBD1 | 14 | TRBV19 | TGTGCCAGTAGTAAGGGACAGGGGGATTATGGCTACACCTTC | CASSKGQGDYGYTF
few | TRBJ2-7 | NA | 12 | TRBV2 | TGTGCCAGCAGGCGCAGGGGCTACGAGCAGTACTTC | CASRRRGYEQYF
once | TRBJ2-1 | NA | 16 | TRBV19 | TGTGCCAGTAGTCCCATGACGGGTAGGCCCTACAATGAGCAGTTCTTC | CASSPMTGRPYNEQFF
NA | TRBJ1-2 | NA | 13 | TRBV7-6 | TGTGCCAGCAGCTTAGATCAAAACTATGGCTACACCTTC | CASSLDQNYGYTF
once | TRBJ2-3 | NA | 15 | TRBV19 | TGTGCCAGTAGCCCCCTGCGGAGTCGCACAGATACGCAGTATTTT | CASSPLRSRTDTQYF
NA | TRBJ2-5 | TRBD1 | 15 | TRBV5-1 | TGCGCCAGCAGCGCCGACAGGGTGGGCCAAGAGACCCAGTACTTC | CASSADRVGQETQYF
NA | TRBJ2-7 | TRBD1 | 14 | TRBV29-1 | TGCAGCGCTACGAGAGGGGGCGCAGCCTACGAGCAGTACTTC | CSATRGGAAYEQYF
NA | TRBJ2-5 | NA | 14 | TRBV7-2 | TGTGCCAGCAGCCCGAATCGGGACACGGGGACCCAGTACTTC | CASSPNRDTGTQYF
once | TRBJ2-5 | NA | 13 | TRBV20-1 | TGCAGTGCTAGAAAACCAGGGAAAGAGACCCAGTACTTC | CSARKPGKETQYF
NA | TRBJ2-3 | NA | 12 | TRBV7-3 | TGTGCCAGCAGCTTACAAGGCCATACGCAGTATTTT | CASSLQGHTQYF
once | TRBJ2-5 | NA | 13 | TRBV20-1 | TGCAGTGCCGTCCGGAGGGCCGGAGAGACCCAGTACTTC | CSAVRRAGETQYF
NA | TRBJ2-5 | NA | 15 | TRBV27 | TGTGCCAGCAGTCACTTGACGGCCTTCCAAGAGACCCAGTACTTC | CASSHLTAFQETQYF
NA | TRBJ2-6 | NA | 14 | TRBV3-1 | TGTGCCAGCACTGTGGGGCCAGGGGCCAACGTCCTGACTTTC | CASTVGPGANVLTF
few | TRBJ2-7 | TRBD1 | 15 | TRBV24-1 | TGTGCCACCAGTGAAGCAAGACAGGGGACCTACGAGCAGTACTTC | CATSEARQGTYEQYF
NA | TRBJ2-2 | NA | 17 | TRBV24-1 | TGTGCCACCAGTGATTTGGGTGACAGCCGGGGCACCGGGGAGCTGTTTTTT | CATSDLGDSRGTGELFF
few | TRBJ2-5 | TRBD2 | 15 | TRBV4-2 | TGTGCCAGCAGCCAAGAATCGGGGGGTGGGGAGACCCAGTACTTC | CASSQESGGGETQYF
once | TRBJ2-2 | NA | 15 | TRBV7-6 | TGTGCCAGCAGCTTAGAGGCTCCACGGACCGGGGAGCTGTTTTTT | CASSLEAPRTGELFF
NA | TRBJ1-3 | NA | 13 | TRBV29-1 | TGCAGCGTTGTAGGTCAGCATGGAAACACCATATATTTT | CSVVGQHGNTIYF
NA | TRBJ2-3 | NA | 13 | TRBV20-1 | TGCAGTGCGGAGATAGAAGTTAGTCGTACGCAGTATTTT | CSAEIEVSRTQYF
NA | TRBJ2-6 | TRBD1 | 18 | TRBV15 | TGTGCCACCAGCAGTAGGGACAGGGGGCCGCCTGGGGCCAACGTCCTGACTTTC | CATSSRDRGPPGANVLTF
NA | TRBJ2-7 | NA | 16 | TRBV20-1 | TGCAGTGCTAGACGCCTCGGGGGTCTCAGCTCCTACGAGCAGTACTTC | CSARRLGGLSSYEQYF
NA | TRBJ2-5 | NA | 14 | TRBV7-3 | TGTGCCAGCAGCTCATTTGGACAGCAAGAGACCCAGTACTTC | CASSSFGQQETQYF
few | TRBJ2-5 | NA | 11 | TRBV11-1 | TGTGCCAGCAGCTTGAAAGAGACCCAGTACTTC | CASSLKETQYF
once | TRBJ2-2 | NA | 17 | TRBV9 | TGTGCCAGCAGCGTTTCGCCAGGGGCTCTTAGAGGCGGGGAGCTGTTTTTT | CASSVSPGALRGGELFF
NA | TRBJ2-5 | TRBD2 | 17 | TRBV5-1 | TGCGCCAGCAGCATGGGGCTAGCGGGGGCCTCCCAAGAGACCCAGTACTTC | CASSMGLAGASQETQYF
NA | TRBJ2-5 | NA | 13 | TRBV7-2 | TGTGCCAGCAGCGATTTCGCAGAAGAGACCCAGTACTTC | CASSDFAEETQYF
NA | TRBJ2-7 | NA | 16 | TRBV11-1 | TGTGCCAGCAGCTCTGAAGGGGATTTGAGGCCCTACGAGCAGTACTTC | CASSSEGDLRPYEQYF
NA | TRBJ2-7 | NA | 14 | TRBV15 | TGTGCCACCAGCTCCCTGGCGAGGGGGGACGAGCAGTACTTC | CATSSLARGDEQYF
NA | TRBJ2-5 | NA | 14 | TRBV20-1 | TGCAGTGCTAGTCCCGACAGCACGGGAGAGACCCAGTACTTC | CSASPDSTGETQYF
NA | TRBJ2-7 | TRBD2 | 14 | TRBV19 | TGTGCCAGTTCGTCTCGCGGGAGCTCCTACGAGCAGTACTTC | CASSSRGSSYEQYF
NA | TRBJ2-1 | TRBD2 | 16 | TRBV24-1 | TGTGCCACCAGTGATTTAGACCTAGCGGGAGTCGATGAGCAGTTCTTC | CATSDLDLAGVDEQFF
many | TRBJ2-7 | NA | 14 | TRBV9 | TGTGCCAGCAGCCCATGGGGGGCATCCTACGAGCAGTACTTC | CASSPWGASYEQYF
NA | TRBJ1-2 | NA | 14 | TRBV5-8 | TGTGCCAGCAGCCCGACCGGGCTAAACTATGGCTACACCTTC | CASSPTGLNYGYTF
NA | TRBJ1-6 | TRBD1 | 14 | TRBV7-9 | TGTGCCAGCAGCCAAGGACAGGCCATATCACCCCTCCACTTT | CASSQGQAISPLHF
once | TRBJ2-7 | NA | 11 | TRBV24-1 | TGTGCCATCGGGACTCGCTACGAGCAGTACTTC | CAIGTRYEQYF
NA | TRBJ1-5 | NA | 14 | TRBV2 | TGTGCCAGCAGTGATCTAGGGGGAAATCAGCCCCAGCATTTT | CASSDLGGNQPQHF
NA | TRBJ1-2 | NA | 14 | TRBV24-1 | TGTGCCACCAGTGATTTGGAACAGGATTATGGCTACACCTTC | CATSDLEQDYGYTF
NA | TRBJ2-7 | NA | 16 | TRBV15 | TGTGCCACCAGCAGAGATTCAGGGATCCCTGCTTACGAGCAGTACTTC | CATSRDSGIPAYEQYF
NA | TRBJ2-7 | TRBD1 | 15 | TRBV15 | TGTGCCACCAGCAGCGGGACAAGGGGGCTCTACGAGCAGTACTTC | CATSSGTRGLYEQYF
NA | TRBJ1-5 | TRBD1 | 15 | TRBV19 | TGTGCCAGTACCGGGACAGGGGGAGGCAATCAGCCCCAGCATTTT | CASTGTGGGNQPQHF
NA | TRBJ1-1 | NA | 14 | TRBV10-3 | TGTGCCATCAAGAATACGCAGGGCGTCTCTGAAGCTTTCTTT | CAIKNTQGVSEAFF
NA | TRBJ2-7 | NA | 15 | TRBV12-3/TRBV12-4 | TGTGCCAGCAGTTTAGGGCCCCTGAGCTCCTACGAGCAGTACTTC | CASSLGPLSSYEQYF
once | TRBJ1-2 | NA | 12 | TRBV2 | TGTGCCAGCAGGGACAGTATCTATGGCTACACCTTC | CASRDSIYGYTF
NA | TRBJ2-1 | NA | 12 | TRBV6-1 | TGTGCCAGCAGCCAACAGTCCAATGAGCAGTTCTTC | CASSQQSNEQFF
NA | TRBJ2-3 | NA | 16 | TRBV9 | TGTGCCAGCAGCCCTCGGCTAGCGACCGGCACAGATACGCAGTATTTT | CASSPRLATGTDTQYF
NA | TRBJ2-1 | NA | 12 | TRBV15 | TGTGCCACCAGCAGAGGCTACAATGAGCAGTTCTTC | CATSRGYNEQFF
NA | TRBJ2-7 | TRBD2 | 14 | TRBV19 | TGTGCCAGTAGCAGACTAGCGGGAGTATGGGAGCAGTACTTC | CASSRLAGVWEQYF
NA | TRBJ1-1 | NA | 13 | TRBV19 | TGTGCCAGTAGTATAGGGACAGACTATGAAGCTTTCTTT | CASSIGTDYEAFF
NA | TRBJ2-1 | TRBD2 | 15 | TRBV20-1 | TGCAGTGCTTTAAGAAGCGGGAGCGCGTACAATGAGCAGTTCTTC | CSALRSGSAYNEQFF
NA | TRBJ1-1 | NA | 13 | TRBV20-1 | TGCAGTGCTAGTGGGAGGGTAGGAACTGAAGCTTTCTTT | CSASGRVGTEAFF
once | TRBJ1-5 | NA | 12 | TRBV10-2 | TGCGCCAGCAATTATGGGAATCAGCCCCAGCATTTT | CASNYGNQPQHF
many | TRBJ2-7 | NA | 13 | TRBV29-1 | TGCAGCGTTCGGGACGGAGACAAGGGGGAGCAGTACTTC | CSVRDGDKGEQYF
NA | TRBJ2-2 | NA | 13 | TRBV7-9 | TGTGCCAGCAGCGAAGCACGCGCCGGGGAGCTGTTTTTT | CASSEARAGELFF
NA | TRBJ2-7 | NA | 15 | TRBV2 | TGTGCCAGCAGTGAATCGGGCGGCCAGACCTACGAGCAGTACTTC | CASSESGGQTYEQYF
NA | TRBJ1-5 | NA | 12 | TRBV19 | TGTGCCAGTAGTATGGGGAATAAGCCCCAGCATTTT | CASSMGNKPQHF
NA | TRBJ2-5 | TRBD1 | 15 | TRBV6-1 | TGTGCCAGCAGCAGACGGACAGGGATGGGCGAGACCCAGTACTTC | CASSRRTGMGETQYF
NA | TRBJ2-7 | NA | 12 | TRBV7-2 | TGTGCCAGCAGCCGACTTCTGCAAGAGCAGTACTTC | CASSRLLQEQYF
once | TRBJ2-7 | TRBD2 | 16 | TRBV6-1 | TGTGCCAGCAGTAGCCCACTAGCGGGAGGTTCCTACGAGCAGTACTTC | CASSSPLAGGSYEQYF